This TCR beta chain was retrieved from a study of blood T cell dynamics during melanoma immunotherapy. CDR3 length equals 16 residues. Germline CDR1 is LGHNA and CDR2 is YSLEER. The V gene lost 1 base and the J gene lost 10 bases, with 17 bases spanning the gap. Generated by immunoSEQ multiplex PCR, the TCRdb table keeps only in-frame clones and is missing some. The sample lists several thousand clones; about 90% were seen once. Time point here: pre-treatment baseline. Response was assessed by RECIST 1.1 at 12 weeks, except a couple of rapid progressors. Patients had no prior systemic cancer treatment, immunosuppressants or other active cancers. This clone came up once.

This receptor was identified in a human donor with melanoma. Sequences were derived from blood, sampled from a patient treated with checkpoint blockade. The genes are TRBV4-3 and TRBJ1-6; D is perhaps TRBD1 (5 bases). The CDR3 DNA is TGCGCCAGCAGCCAAGCCCGGGGGTTGGCGGGGTCACCCCTCCACTTT. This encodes CASSQARGLAGSPLHF.